This T cell receptor (beta chain) was identified in a study of blood T cell repertoires in COVID-19. Across the study: Sites in the United States, Italy and Spain provided acute and convalescent COVID-19 samples. Sources were T cells, B-cell-depleted T cells, or PBMCs; the material itself was cDNA or gDNA.

Per the original data handling: Reference gene primer amplification gave estimated nucleated cell counts. Generated by immunoSEQ multiplex PCR, the TCRdb table keeps only in-frame clones and is missing some. The V and J calls and clone size were taken over from that table, and D and trimming were inferred from the DNA. The sample consists of roughly 52,000 clones, about 86% of them appearing once. CDR3 size: 17 residues. V shed 4 bases and J 4 bases; nucleotides not matched to a gene: 19. Germline V gene sequence: CDR1 GTSNPN, CDR2 SVGIG (reference sequence). The receptor was isolated from a human donor in a cohort sampled during active COVID-19. The specimen was peripheral blood. V is TRBV30 and J is TRBJ2-7, with 7 bases matching TRBD1. The CDR3 here is CAWTPPAGTARLYEQYF. Written as DNA, the CDR3 is TGTGCCTGGACCCCCCCCGCCGGGACAGCTAGATTGTACGAGCAGTACTTC. Combining the CDR3 with reference TRBV30 and TRBJ2-7 gives the whole variable domain SQTIHQWPATLVQPVGSPLSLECTVEGTSNPNLYWYRQAAGRGLQLLFYSVGIGQISSEVPQNLSASRPQDRQFILSSKKLLLSDSGFYLCAWTPPAGTARLYEQYFGPGTRLTVT.